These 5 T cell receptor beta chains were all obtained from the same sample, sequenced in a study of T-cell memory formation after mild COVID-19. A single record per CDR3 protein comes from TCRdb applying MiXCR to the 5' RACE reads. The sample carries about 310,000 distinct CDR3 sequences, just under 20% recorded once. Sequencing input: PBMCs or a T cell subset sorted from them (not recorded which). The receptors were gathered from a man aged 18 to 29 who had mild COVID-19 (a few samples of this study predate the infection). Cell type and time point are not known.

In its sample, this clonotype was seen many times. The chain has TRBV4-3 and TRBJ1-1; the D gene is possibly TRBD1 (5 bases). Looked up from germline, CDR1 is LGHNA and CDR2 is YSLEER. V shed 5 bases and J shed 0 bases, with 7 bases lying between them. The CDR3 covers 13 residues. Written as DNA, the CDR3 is TGCGCCAGCAGCTGGGGGGTGAACACTGAAGCTTTCTTT. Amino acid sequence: CASSWGVNTEAFF.

CDR3 DNA: TGTGCCAGCAGCATCGGACTACGAAAAGGGAGCACAGATACGCAGTATTTT. Translated, it gives CASSIGLRKGSTDTQYF. The V call is TRBV9, the J call TRBJ2-3; D may be TRBD2 (6 bases). This CDR3 spans 17 amino acids. The germline gives CDR1 SGDLS, CDR2 YYNGEE. Deletions cut 4 bases from V and 0 bases from J, with 18 bases between.

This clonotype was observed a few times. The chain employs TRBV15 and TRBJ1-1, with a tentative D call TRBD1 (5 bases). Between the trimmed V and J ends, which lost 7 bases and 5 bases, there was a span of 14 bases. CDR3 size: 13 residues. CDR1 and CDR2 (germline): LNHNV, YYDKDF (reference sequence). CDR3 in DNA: TGTGCCACCATCGCCGGGGGGGGGACTGAAGCTTTCTTT. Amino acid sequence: CATIAGGGTEAFF.

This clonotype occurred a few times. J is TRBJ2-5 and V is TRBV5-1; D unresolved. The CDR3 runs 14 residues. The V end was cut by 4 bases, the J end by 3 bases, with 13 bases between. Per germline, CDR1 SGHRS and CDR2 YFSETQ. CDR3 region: CASSPGPSEETQYF. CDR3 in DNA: TGCGCCAGCAGCCCCGGACCGTCAGAAGAGACCCAGTACTTC.

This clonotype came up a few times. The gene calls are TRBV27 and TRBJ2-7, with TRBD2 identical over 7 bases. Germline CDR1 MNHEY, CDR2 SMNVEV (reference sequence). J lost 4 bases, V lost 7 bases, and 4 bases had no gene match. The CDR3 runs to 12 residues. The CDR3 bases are TGTGCCAGCACTTCGCGGGGGTACGAGCAGTACTTC. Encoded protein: CASTSRGYEQYF.